These T cell receptor beta chains were read from a single sample in a study of blood T cell repertoires in COVID-19. The assay was immunoSEQ multiplex PCR, and TCRdb's table has in-frame clones only and misses some. The sample lists some 93,000 clones; 86% were seen once. The sample was peripheral blood. Every receptor here comes from a man in his fifties or sixties with acute or convalescent COVID-19. CDR3s include the opening cysteine and the closing phenylalanine or tryptophan. The D gene is left open where the match is weak. The size field is filled for only some rows; it gives once, few, many or a size class.

size,J,D,V,DNA,CDR3
once,TRBJ2-7,.,TRBV27,TGTGCCAGCAGTTTATTCGTTGGGAGCCCAAGCTCCTACGAGCAGTACTTC,CASSLFVGSPSSYEQYF
.,TRBJ2-7,TRBD1,TRBV30,TGTGCCTGGATTGACAGGGACGAGCAGTACTTC,CAWIDRDEQYF
.,TRBJ2-7,TRBD1,TRBV5-4,TGTGCCAGCAGCTTTCGGGGGGGACAGGGGGCGCGGGAGCAGTACTTC,CASSFRGGQGAREQYF
.,TRBJ1-1,.,TRBV19,TGTGCCAGTTCGCAGGGCAGAATTGAAGCTTTCTTT,CASSQGRIEAFF
.,TRBJ1-5,TRBD1,TRBV30,TGTGCCGGGGGACAGGGAAGTCAGCCCCAGCATTTT,CAGGQGSQPQHF
.,TRBJ1-2,TRBD1,TRBV19,TGTGCCAGTAGCGTCACAGGGGGCAGGAACACCTTC,CASSVTGGRNTF
.,TRBJ2-7,.,TRBV29-1,TGCAGCGTTGAAACCGAGACAGTCGCCTCCTACGAGCAGTACTTC,CSVETETVASYEQYF
.,TRBJ1-2,TRBD1,TRBV6-1,TGTGCCAGCGGAGAGGGACAGCCTTCCTACACCTTC,CASGEGQPSYTF
.,TRBJ2-2,TRBD2,TRBV9,TGTGCCAGCAGCGTAGAGCTAGCGGGTAACACCGGGGAGCTGTTTTTT,CASSVELAGNTGELFF
.,TRBJ1-3,.,TRBV19,TGTGCCAGCCGCTCGGGGGCTGGAAACACCATATATTTT,CASRSGAGNTIYF
.,TRBJ2-2,TRBD1,TRBV19,TGTGCCAGCGATCCGGGACAGGGCACCGGGGAGCTGTTTTTT,CASDPGQGTGELFF
.,TRBJ1-2,TRBD1,TRBV2,TGTGCCAGCATAGGGGGCCTTGGCTATGGCTACACCTTC,CASIGGLGYGYTF
.,TRBJ1-1,TRBD1,TRBV30,TGTGCCTGGAGTGTAAGGACAGGGGGATTGAACACTGAAGCTTTCTTT,CAWSVRTGGLNTEAFF
.,TRBJ2-7,TRBD1,TRBV5-1,TGCGCCAGCAGCTTGGACCCGACAGGGATTTACGAGCAGTACTTC,CASSLDPTGIYEQYF
.,TRBJ2-1,TRBD2,TRBV19,TGTGCCAGTGCGGGACTAGCGGTCTACAATGAGCAGTTCTTC,CASAGLAVYNEQFF
.,TRBJ2-5,.,TRBV7-2,TGTGCCAGCAGCTTAGACTGGCAAGAGACCCAGTACTTC,CASSLDWQETQYF
.,TRBJ2-7,.,TRBV7-2,TGTGCCAGCAGCTTAGAGGCGGGGAACTCCTACGAGCAGTACTTC,CASSLEAGNSYEQYF
.,TRBJ2-3,TRBD2,TRBV28,TGTGCCAGCAGTACCCCGGTTAGTCTAGCGGGGAACACAGATACGCAGTATTTT,CASSTPVSLAGNTDTQYF
.,TRBJ2-3,TRBD2,TRBV10-3,TGTGCCATCAGCCCCCGCGGCGCGGGGGGAGGCACAGATACGCAGTATTTT,CAISPRGAGGGTDTQYF
.,TRBJ1-6,.,TRBV9,TGTGCCAGCAGCGTAGGCCAGGTTAATTCACCCCTCCACTTT,CASSVGQVNSPLHF
.,TRBJ2-1,TRBD1,TRBV18,TGTGCCAGCTCACCTTGGGACAGGGGAAACAATGAGCAGTTCTTC,CASSPWDRGNNEQFF
.,TRBJ2-5,.,TRBV6-5,TGTGCCAGCAGTTACTCCCGGGGTGGCCAAGAGACCCAGTACTTC,CASSYSRGGQETQYF
.,TRBJ1-2,TRBD1,TRBV9,TGTGCCAGCCGGGACAGGGACCCCTATGGCTACACCTTC,CASRDRDPYGYTF
.,TRBJ1-3,TRBD1,TRBV6-7,TGTGCCAGCCAAAGACAGGGGGCTGCGGGAAACACCATATATTTT,CASQRQGAAGNTIYF
.,TRBJ1-1,.,TRBV5-1,TGCGCCAGCAGCTCAGGACAGATCACTGAAGCTTTCTTT,CASSSGQITEAFF
.,TRBJ1-5,TRBD1,TRBV5-1,TGCGCCAGCAGCCCAGGGACAGGACGGAATAGCAATCAGCCCCAGCATTTT,CASSPGTGRNSNQPQHF
.,TRBJ2-2,TRBD2,TRBV7-3,TGTGCCAGCAGCCCCACTACTAGCGGGAGGCTTCCCGGGGAGCTGTTTTTT,CASSPTTSGRLPGELFF
.,TRBJ1-5,.,TRBV19,TGTGCCAGTAGTGCCTCCCCGGGAAGCGCTCAGCCCCAGCATTTT,CASSASPGSAQPQHF
.,TRBJ1-2,TRBD1,TRBV19,TGTGCCAGTAGTATCGAGGGACAGGGGTTCTACACCTTC,CASSIEGQGFYTF
.,TRBJ2-2,TRBD2,TRBV6-1,TGTGCCAGCAGTGGACCTTTAGCGGGAGGGCCTGTCGCCGGGGAGCTGTTTTTT,CASSGPLAGGPVAGELFF
.,TRBJ1-1,.,TRBV7-9,TGTGCCAGCAGTCCACAAACAGGGATAATGACTGAAGCTTTCTTT,CASSPQTGIMTEAFF
few,TRBJ2-1,.,TRBV5-4,TGTGCCAGCAGCTTGGAAGTTAGCTCCTACAATGAGCAGTTCTTC,CASSLEVSSYNEQFF
.,TRBJ1-4,TRBD1,TRBV5-1,TGCGCCAGCAGCTTGAACCCGGGACAGGGGTCCCCAGTGTCTGGAAAACTGTTTTTT,CASSLNPGQGSPVSGKLFF
few,TRBJ1-2,.,TRBV30,TGTGCCTGGAGTGGTCTGCCGTCGGGAGGCTACACCTTC,CAWSGLPSGGYTF
.,TRBJ1-5,TRBD1,TRBV9,TGTGCCAGCAGCGCCCACGGGACAGGCAATCAGCCCCAGCATTTT,CASSAHGTGNQPQHF
.,TRBJ1-3,.,TRBV6-6,TGTGCCAGCAGTTACGCGGGGGAACGAAACACCATATATTTT,CASSYAGERNTIYF
.,TRBJ2-5,.,TRBV5-1,TGCGCCAGCACGATGAGCGGGGGACAGGAGACCCAGTACTTC,CASTMSGGQETQYF
.,TRBJ1-1,.,TRBV5-1,TGCGCCAGCAGCTTGGTCCCGACAGTTGTGAACACTGAAGCTTTCTTT,CASSLVPTVVNTEAFF
.,TRBJ1-5,.,TRBV6-1,TGTGCCAGCAGTGAAACAGGTCCCAATCAGCCCCAGCATTTT,CASSETGPNQPQHF
.,TRBJ2-3,TRBD1,TRBV11-2,TGTGCCAGCAGCTCCCAGGGACAGAGCACAGATACGCAGTATTTT,CASSSQGQSTDTQYF
.,TRBJ2-3,TRBD2,TRBV7-3,TGTGCCAGCAGCCGCTGGGGGGGAAGTGAAGATACGCAGTATTTT,CASSRWGGSEDTQYF
.,TRBJ1-4,.,TRBV5-1,TGCGCCAGCAGCTTGGATTTGGGGCGGATAGGGGAAAAACTGTTTTTT,CASSLDLGRIGEKLFF
.,TRBJ1-5,TRBD1,TRBV30,TGTGCCTGGGCCCGACCGGGACAGGGCAATCAGCCCCAGCATTTT,CAWARPGQGNQPQHF
.,TRBJ1-1,.,TRBV19,TGTGCCAGTAGTATAGATGTTCAGGGCCGCACTGAAGCTTTCTTT,CASSIDVQGRTEAFF
.,TRBJ2-5,TRBD1,TRBV9,TGTGCCAGCGGAAGACAGGGCTTCCAAGAGACCCAGTACTTC,CASGRQGFQETQYF
once,TRBJ1-2,.,TRBV5-6,TGTGCCAGCAGCTTGGGCACAGGCGGCTACTATGGCTACACCTTC,CASSLGTGGYYGYTF
.,TRBJ1-2,.,TRBV28,TGTGCCAGCAGTTTTCAGGGGCGTGGGTATGGCTACACCTTC,CASSFQGRGYGYTF
.,TRBJ1-6,.,TRBV11-2,TGTGCCAGCAGCGTGGGAGGCTCAGAACGGTCACCCCTCCACTTT,CASSVGGSERSPLHF
.,TRBJ1-2,TRBD1,TRBV20-1,TGCAGTGCTAGTCAGGGGGCTTTTGGCTACACCTTC,CSASQGAFGYTF
.,TRBJ2-7,.,TRBV6-1,TGTGCCAGCAGTGAAGAGAAGTGGAGTAGGTACGAGCAGTACTTC,CASSEEKWSRYEQYF
.,TRBJ2-5,.,TRBV20-1,TGCAGTGCAGGGGACCAAGAGACCCAGTACTTC,CSAGDQETQYF
.,TRBJ2-5,TRBD1,TRBV5-6,TGTGCCAGCAGCTCTACCGGGACAGGGAAGGTTCTAGAGACCCAGTACTTC,CASSSTGTGKVLETQYF
few,TRBJ1-1,.,TRBV2,TGTGCCAGCAGTGGTGATAGGGGGAACACTGAAGCTTTCTTT,CASSGDRGNTEAFF